This T cell receptor beta chain was sequenced in a study of shared clonotypes between healthy human individuals. Germline V gene sequence: CDR1 SGHDT, CDR2 YYEEEE. With 4 bases clipped from V and 6 bases from J, the junction kept 9 bases outside the gene matches. The CDR3 runs 15 residues. Execution of the assay was at deep level. Over several immunoSEQ plates, each subset's genomic DNA was distributed in even portions. Only in-frame clones appear in the TCRdb table, and some are missing; sequencing was by immunoSEQ multiplex PCR. Of 2,500,000 or so clones listed, roughly 92% are singletons. Whole-study results and caveats: For naive CD4 cells, 4% to 6% of clonotypes were shared across a handful of donors.

Points on this clone: Its antigen is undetermined.

A split of CD4+ cells into CD45RA+ naive and CD45RA-negative memory subsets was performed. V is TRBV5-6 and J is TRBJ1-5; TRBD1 matches at 8 bases. This receptor was obtained from a man aged 18 to 30 in good health. The sequencing input was naive CD4+ T cells sorted from blood. Subset described: CD45RA+ positively selected. DNA for the CDR3: TGTGCCAGCAGCCGGGGACAGGTGGTCGGTCAGCCCCAGCATTTT. Its protein product is CASSRGQVVGQPQHF.